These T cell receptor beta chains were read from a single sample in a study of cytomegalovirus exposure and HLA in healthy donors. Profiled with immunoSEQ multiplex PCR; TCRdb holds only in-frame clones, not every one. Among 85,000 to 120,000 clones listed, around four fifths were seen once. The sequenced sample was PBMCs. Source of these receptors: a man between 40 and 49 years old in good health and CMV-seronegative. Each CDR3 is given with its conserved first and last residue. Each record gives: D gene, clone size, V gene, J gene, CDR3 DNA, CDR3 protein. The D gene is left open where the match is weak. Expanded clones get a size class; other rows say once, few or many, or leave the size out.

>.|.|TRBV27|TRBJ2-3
TGTGCCAGCAGAGTACAGGTGACAGATACGCAGTATTTT
CASRVQVTDTQYF
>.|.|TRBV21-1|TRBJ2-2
TGTGCCAGCAGCTTAAAATCTGTACTAGCGGGGCGACGGACCGGGGAGCTGTTTTTT
CASSLKSVLAGRRTGELFF
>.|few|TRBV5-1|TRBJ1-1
TGCGCCAGCAGCTTGGCCGGGAACACTGAAGCTTTCTTT
CASSLAGNTEAFF
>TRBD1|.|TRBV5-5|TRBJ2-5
TGTGCCAGCAGCTTGTCCACAGGGGAATTTCCGGAGACCCAGTACTTC
CASSLSTGEFPETQYF
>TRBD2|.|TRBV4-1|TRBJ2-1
TGCGCCAGCAGCCAAGGTAGGCTAGCGGGCTACAATGAGCAGTTCTTC
CASSQGRLAGYNEQFF
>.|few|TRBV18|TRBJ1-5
TGTGCCAGCTCACCAAAGGACGGGGGGAGCCCCCAGCATTTT
CASSPKDGGSPQHF
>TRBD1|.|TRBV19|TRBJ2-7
TGTGCCAGTAGTAGTATTGGACAGGGAGTCTCCTACGAGCAGTACTTC
CASSSIGQGVSYEQYF
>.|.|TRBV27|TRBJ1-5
TGTGCCAGCAGTTTATTTGGAGGAGCAGTTTATAGCAATCAGCCCCAGCATTTT
CASSLFGGAVYSNQPQHF
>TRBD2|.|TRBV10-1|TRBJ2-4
TGCGCCGGTCGACGACTAGCGGGGGCAAGAGGGAACATTCAGTACTTC
CAGRRLAGARGNIQYF
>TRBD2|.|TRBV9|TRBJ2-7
TGTGCCAGCAGTCCAGGCGGGGGGCTAACCTACGAGCAGTACTTC
CASSPGGGLTYEQYF
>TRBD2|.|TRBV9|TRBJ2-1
TGTGCCAGCAGCGTATCCGCCGGGACTAGCTACAATGAGCAGTTCTTC
CASSVSAGTSYNEQFF
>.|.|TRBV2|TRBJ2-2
TGTGCCAGTAGGGTCAGGGGCACCGGGGAGCTGTTTTTT
CASRVRGTGELFF
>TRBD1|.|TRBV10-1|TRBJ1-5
TGCGCCAGCAGTGAGGACAGGGGGCGACAGCCCCAGCATTTT
CASSEDRGRQPQHF
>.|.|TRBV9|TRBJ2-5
TGTGCCAGCAGCGGCGGGGTGGAGGGGACCCAGTACTTC
CASSGGVEGTQYF
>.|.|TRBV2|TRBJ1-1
TGTGCCAGCTCAACAGGGCCGGGGACTGAAGCTTTCTTT
CASSTGPGTEAFF
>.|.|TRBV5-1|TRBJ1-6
TGCGCCAGCCGGTCGAGGGGGGGCAATAATTCACCCCTCCACTTT
CASRSRGGNNSPLHF
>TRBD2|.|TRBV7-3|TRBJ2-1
TGTGCCAGCAGCTTAACGGGCCCTAGCGGGGGCCGATACAATGAGCAGTTCTTC
CASSLTGPSGGRYNEQFF
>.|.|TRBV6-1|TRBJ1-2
TGTGCCAGCAGGCCCTCGGGGATTAACTATGGCTACACCTTC
CASRPSGINYGYTF
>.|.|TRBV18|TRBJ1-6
TGTGCCAGCTCGCAACAGGGTGTAGAGTCACCCCTCCACTTT
CASSQQGVESPLHF
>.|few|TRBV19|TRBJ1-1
TGTGCCAGTAGTAAAACAGGGTCGAACACTGAAGCTTTCTTT
CASSKTGSNTEAFF
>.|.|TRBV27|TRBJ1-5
TGTGCCAGCAGTGACAAGAGTAGCAATCAGCCCCAGCATTTT
CASSDKSSNQPQHF
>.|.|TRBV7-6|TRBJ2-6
TGTGCCGTTCTGTCTGGGGCCAACGTCCTGACTTTC
CAVLSGANVLTF
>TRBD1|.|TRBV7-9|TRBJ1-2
TGTGCCAGCAGCTTAGATATTAGGACAGGGGGATATGGCTACACCTTC
CASSLDIRTGGYGYTF
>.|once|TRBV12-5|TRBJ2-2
TGTGCTAGTGGTTTGGTACTAAAGGGGCTCACGAACACCGGGGAGCTGTTTTTT
CASGLVLKGLTNTGELFF
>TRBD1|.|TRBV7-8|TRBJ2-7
TGTGCCAGCAGCTTAGTACAGGGGGCGTGGGAGCAGTACTTC
CASSLVQGAWEQYF
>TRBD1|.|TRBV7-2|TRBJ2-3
TGTGCCAGCAACAGACAGGGGGCTAGCCCCTCAGATACGCAGTATTTT
CASNRQGASPSDTQYF
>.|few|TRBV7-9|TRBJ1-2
TGTGCCAGCAGCTTACCGGGGGGGCATTACAATGGCTACACCTTC
CASSLPGGHYNGYTF
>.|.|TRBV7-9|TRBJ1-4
TGTGCCAGCAGCTTAGTGCAGGCATCGAATGAAAAACTGTTTTTT
CASSLVQASNEKLFF
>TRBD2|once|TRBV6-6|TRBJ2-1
TGTGCCAGCAGTTACTCGGCGCGGGGGGCCATTGATGAGCAGTTCTTC
CASSYSARGAIDEQFF
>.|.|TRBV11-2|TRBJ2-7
TGTGCCAGCAGCTTAGGGGGGCCGACCGCCTACGAGCAGTACTTC
CASSLGGPTAYEQYF
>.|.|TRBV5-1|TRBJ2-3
TGCGCCAGCAGCTTGGCCCCTGCAGATACGCAGTATTTT
CASSLAPADTQYF
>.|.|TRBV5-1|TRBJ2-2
TGCGCCAGCAGCTTGGCACAGGGCCACACCGGGGAGCTGTTTTTT
CASSLAQGHTGELFF
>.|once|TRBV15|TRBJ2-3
TGTGCCACCAGCAGGGAGCTGGCGGGGGCCGGCACAGATACGCAGTATTTT
CATSRELAGAGTDTQYF
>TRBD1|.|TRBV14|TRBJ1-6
TGTGCCAGCAGTCTAGTACAGGGGGGCGGTTCACCCCTCCACTTT
CASSLVQGGGSPLHF
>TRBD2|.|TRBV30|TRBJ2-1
TGTGCCACTAGCGGGGGGCCTCTTCGAATAGAGCAGTTCTTC
CATSGGPLRIEQFF
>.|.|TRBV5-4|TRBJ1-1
TGTGCCAGCAGCTTGGAACTAGCTAACACTGAAGCTTTCTTT
CASSLELANTEAFF
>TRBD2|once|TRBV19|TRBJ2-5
TGTGCCAGTAGTAAGACTAGCGGGGAGGAGACCCAGTACTTC
CASSKTSGEETQYF
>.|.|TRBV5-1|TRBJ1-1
TGCGCCAGCAGCTTGGGACAATCGTTCGAGACTGAAGCTTTCTTT
CASSLGQSFETEAFF
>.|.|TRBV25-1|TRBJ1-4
TGTGCCAGCAGTGAGGGCAGGGTTGAAAAACTGTTTTTT
CASSEGRVEKLFF
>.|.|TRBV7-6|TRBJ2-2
TGTGCCAGCAGCTTATTTTTTTCCAGTGGCAGGGCTGGGGAGCTGTTTTTT
CASSLFFSSGRAGELFF
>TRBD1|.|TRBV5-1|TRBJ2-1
TGCGCCAGCAGCTTGGCCGCAGACAGGGTTCCCCATGAGCAGTTCTTC
CASSLAADRVPHEQFF
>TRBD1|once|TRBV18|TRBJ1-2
TGTGCCAGCTCGCCCATAAGGGGGCAGGACAACTATGGCTACACCTTC
CASSPIRGQDNYGYTF
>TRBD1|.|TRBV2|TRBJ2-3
TGTGCCAGCAGTGAAGCGATCGATTATACAGGGGGATGGACACGAGCAGATACGCAGTATTTT
CASSEAIDYTGGWTRADTQYF
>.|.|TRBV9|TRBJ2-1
TGTGCCAGCAGCGTAGCAGGGCGGGGGCTCAGCTCCTACAATGAGCAGTTCTTC
CASSVAGRGLSSYNEQFF